Presented here are 4 T cell receptor beta chains from one specimen sequenced in a study of shared clonotypes between healthy human individuals. Profiling relied on immunoSEQ multiplex PCR, and the TCRdb table lists in-frame clones only, not all of them. The sample holds 1.4 million or so clones; 98% are singletons and the top ten take approximately 0.38%. Sequencing was carried out using naive CD4+ T cells sorted from blood. Described subset: CD45RA+ positively selected. These receptors were obtained from a man under 40 in good health.

This clone appeared a single time. The chain carries TRBV7-3 and TRBJ1-1; D call uncertain. CDR1 and CDR2 from the germline V gene are SGHTA and FQGTGA. Trimming left V 5 bases short and J 1 base short, with 8 bases between. The CDR3 spans 13 residues. The CDR3 DNA sequence: TGTGCCAGCAGCCCAGACGGGAACACTGAAGCTTTCTTT. It codes for CASSPDGNTEAFF.

The rearrangement uses TRBV19 and TRBJ2-1; 14 bases fit TRBD2. The CDR3 length is 16 residues. Germline assignment: CDR1 LNHDA and CDR2 SQIVND (reference sequence). J lost 8 bases, V lost 4 bases, and 7 bases had no gene match. The CDR3 is CASSTGTSGRVYEQFF. In DNA form, the CDR3 reads TGTGCCAGTAGTACTGGGACTAGCGGGAGAGTCTATGAGCAGTTCTTC.

The rearrangement links TRBV7-2 to TRBJ2-7; no definite D call. CDR1 and CDR2 from the germline V gene are SGHTA and FQGNSA. V was cut by 4 bases and J by 0 bases, with 4 bases left in between. This CDR3 region has 12 residues. Written as DNA, the CDR3 is TGTGCCAGCAGCTGGATCTCCTACGAGCAGTACTTC. It codes for CASSWISYEQYF.

The rearrangement links TRBV18 to TRBJ2-3, with 8 positions matching TRBD1. With V trimmed by 3 bases and J by 1 base, 9 bases remained unmatched. Per the germline V gene, CDR1 is KGHSH and CDR2 is LQKENI. This CDR3 is built from 17 residues. The CDR3 protein is CASSPKTGGVGTDTQYF. In DNA, the CDR3 is TGTGCCAGCTCACCGAAAACAGGGGGTGTGGGCACAGATACGCAGTATTTT.